One sample yielded the 15 T cell receptor beta chains listed below, sequenced in a study of read filtering for tumor transcriptome and immune sequencing. This library used around 400 ng RNA and molecular barcoded adaptors spanning alpha/delta and beta/gamma chains. One entry per CDR3 protein results from TCRdb running MiXCR on the reads. The sample records approximately 40,000 distinct CDR3 sequences, roughly 15% being singletons. The sequencing input was a population of CD138-negative cells sorted from bone marrow. The receptors originated from a donor at least 40 years old with multiple myeloma.

This clonotype has at least ten counts. The chain carries TRBV19 and TRBJ2-2; 9 bases agree with TRBD1. This CDR3 contains 16 residues. CDR1 LNHDA and CDR2 SQIVND come from the germline V gene (reference sequence). V trimming: 4 bases; J trimming: 4 bases; junction bases outside the gene matches: 7. In DNA form, the CDR3 reads TGTGCCAGTAGTACCCCCGGGACAGGGCCCACCGGGGAGCTGTTTTTT. It encodes CASSTPGTGPTGELFF.

This clonotype has a count of ten or more. The chain combines TRBV7-9 with TRBJ1-1; possibly TRBD1 for D (6 bases). The CDR3 is 12 amino acids. Germline CDR1 and CDR2: SEHNR and FQNEAQ (reference sequence). The V end lost 1 base, the J end lost 10 bases, and 10 bases lay between the germline ends. Written as DNA, the CDR3 is TGTGCCAGCAGCTTAGTGGACAGAGGAGCTTTCTTT. This gives the protein CASSLVDRGAFF.

A remark on this clonotype: A junction end diverges from the germline sequence, so it may reflect a read error. The rearrangement joins TRBV28 to TRBJ1-5; 12 bases fit TRBD1. The CDR3 length is 15 residues. The germline gives CDR1 MDHEN, CDR2 SYDVKM. CDR3 DNA: TGTGCCAGCAGACGGGGGACAGGGGGCAACCAGCCCCAGCATTTT. This translates into CASRRGTGGNQPQHF.

This clonotype was seen only a few times. A read error is possible here, since a much larger clone lies one base away. In this CDR3 the conserved last residue, phenylalanine or tryptophan, is missing, so a read error is likely. The chain is built from TRBV20-1 and TRBJ1-1, with TRBD1 as a possible D gene (5 bases). The germline CDR1 and CDR2 sequences are DFQATT and SNEGSKA (reference sequence). The CDR3 spans 14 residues. Here the CDR3 reads CSARAAGVKTEAFS. Here the CDR3 DNA reads TGCAGTGCTAGAGCTGCGGGGGTGAAAACTGAAGCTTTCTCT.

This clonotype was detected ten times or more. The chain is built from TRBV6-5 and TRBJ1-1; D might be TRBD1 (6 bases). Germline V gene sequence: CDR1 MNHEY, CDR2 SVGAGI. V lost 9 bases and J 3 bases, leaving 17 bases between the germline ends. The CDR3 sequence is 14 residues long. CDR3 sequence: CASMGGAGDTEAFF. The DNA for the CDR3 is TGTGCCAGTATGGGGGGCGCGGGGGACACTGAAGCTTTCTTT.

This clonotype has only a few counts. The rearrangement links TRBV28 to TRBJ1-3, with D hard to call. Germline CDR1 is MDHEN and CDR2 is SYDVKM. The CDR3 is 15 residues long. V shed 3 bases and J shed 2 bases, with 11 bases lying between them. CDR3 nucleotides: TGTGCCAGCAGTTTTTCGGGGAACCCTGGAAACACCATATATTTT. Its protein product is CASSFSGNPGNTIYF.

This clonotype was detected many times. The rearrangement joins TRBV10-3 to TRBJ2-6; D is perhaps TRBD2 (5 bases). Germline V gene lookup returns CDR1 ENHRY and CDR2 SYGVKD. The V end was cut by 5 bases, the J end by 2 bases, with 10 bases between. This CDR3 spans 15 amino acids. This chain's CDR3 is CAISWPEAGANVLTF. CDR3 coding DNA: TGTGCCATCAGTTGGCCGGAGGCTGGGGCCAACGTCCTGACTTTC.

This clonotype was seen more than once but under ten times. The rearrangement uses TRBV29-1 and TRBJ1-1; 7 bases fit TRBD1. V dropped 6 bases and J dropped 1; count of bases not matched to a gene: 5. The CDR3 has 13 amino acids. The germline gives CDR1 SQVTM, CDR2 ANQGSEA. The CDR3 loop is CSVQEGANTEAFF. The CDR3 bases are TGCAGCGTCCAAGAGGGGGCGAACACTGAAGCTTTCTTT.

This clonotype appeared many times. The chain uses TRBV6-2 or TRBV6-3 and TRBJ2-1; tentative D call: TRBD2 (6 bases). CDR1 and CDR2 (germline): MNHEY, SVGEGT. The V end lost 5 bases, the J end lost 10 bases, and 15 bases lay between the germline ends. The CDR3 has 13 residues. As DNA, the CDR3 is TGTGCCAGCAGTCGGATCGGGAGTAAGGAGCAGTTCTTC. Encoded protein: CASSRIGSKEQFF.

The sample holds a few counts of this clonotype. Since a much larger clone is just one base distant, this may be a read error. The chain uses TRBV9 and TRBJ2-3; D is ambiguous. Germline V CDR1 and CDR2: SGDLS, YYNGEE. CDR3 length: 16 amino acids. The DNA for the CDR3 is TGTGTCAGCAGCGTAAGAGGCTACACAGACACAGATACGCAGTATTTT. It codes for CVSSVRGYTDTDTQYF. Full variable domain (rest looked up from reference TRBV9 and TRBJ2-3): DSGVTQTPKHLITATGQRVTLRCSPRSGDLSVYWYQQSLDQGLQFLIQYYNGEERAKGNILERFSAQQFPDLHSELNLSSLELGDSALYFCVSSVRGYTDTDTQYFGPGTRLTVL.

This chain connects TRBV15 to TRBJ2-2, with no clear D. The CDR3 contains 12 residues. The V and J ends lost 6 bases and 7 bases respectively, with 9 bases between them. Per the germline V gene, CDR1 is LNHNV and CDR2 is YYDKDF (reference sequence). Written as DNA, the CDR3 is TGTGCCACCAGATCAGGAAACGGGGAGCTGTTTTTT. This sequence encodes CATRSGNGELFF.

This clonotype occurred a few times. A much larger clone differs by one base, so this may be a read error. The V gene is TRBV28, the J gene TRBJ2-7; tentative D call: TRBD1 (6 bases). The ends were cut back, 6 bases at V and 4 bases at J, with 16 bases in the middle. Looked up from germline, CDR1 is MDHEN and CDR2 is SYDVKM. The CDR3 is 14 residues long. The CDR3 DNA follows: TGTGCCAGCAGCCCCGAATCCAGGGGTTACGAGCAGTACTTC. The encoded protein is CASSPESRGYEQYF.

The chain has TRBV13 and TRBJ2-2; 7 bases align to TRBD1. The CDR3 sequence is 15 residues long. Trimming at V came to 7 bases and at J to 0 bases, leaving 5 bases not matched to a gene. Per the germline V gene, CDR1 is PRHDT and CDR2 is FYEKMQ (reference sequence). The chain's CDR3 is CASIDGQANTGELFF. The CDR3 nucleotides are TGTGCCAGCATCGATGGACAGGCGAACACCGGGGAGCTGTTTTTT.

Notes on this clonotype: A much larger clone differs by one base, so this may be a read error. The CDR3 end shows no conserved phenylalanine or tryptophan, and so a read error is likely. This chain joins TRBV6-5 and TRBJ2-7; tentatively, D is TRBD1 (7 bases). Trimming shortened V by 2 bases and J by 3 bases, and 20 bases separated the two germline ends. CDR3 size: 17 residues. Germline V gives CDR1 MNHEY, CDR2 SVGAGI. This CDR3 reads CASSYRRGVQGIYEQYL. The CDR3, as DNA: TGTGCCAGCAGTTACAGGAGGGGGGTACAGGGGATCTACGAGCAGTACCTC.

This clonotype appeared many times. The rearrangement uses TRBV29-1 and TRBJ1-1, with D tentatively TRBD1 (5 bases). The length of the CDR3 is 16 residues. Germline V gene lookup returns CDR1 SQVTM and CDR2 ANQGSEA. V was clipped by 6 bases and J by 0 bases, with 20 bases between them. In nucleotides, the CDR3 is TGCAGCGTCGACTTGTGGGGCAGGGAGATGAACACTGAAGCTTTCTTT. Residues: CSVDLWGREMNTEAFF. The full variable domain, in which reference TRBV29-1 and TRBJ1-1 provide the parts outside the CDR3, is SAVISQKPSRDICQRGTSLTIQCQVDSQVTMMFWYRQQPGQSLTLIATANQGSEATYESGFVIDKFPISRPNLTFSTLTVSNMSPEDSSIYLCSVDLWGREMNTEAFFGQGTRLTVV.